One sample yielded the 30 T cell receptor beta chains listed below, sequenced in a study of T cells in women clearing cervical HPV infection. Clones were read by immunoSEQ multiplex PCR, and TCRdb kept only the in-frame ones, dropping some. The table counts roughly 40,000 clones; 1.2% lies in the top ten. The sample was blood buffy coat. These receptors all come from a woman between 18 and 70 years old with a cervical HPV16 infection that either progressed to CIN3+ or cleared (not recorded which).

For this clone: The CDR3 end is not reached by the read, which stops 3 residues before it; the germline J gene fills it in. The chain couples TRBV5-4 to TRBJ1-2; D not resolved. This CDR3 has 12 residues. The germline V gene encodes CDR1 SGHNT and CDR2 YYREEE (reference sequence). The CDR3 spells CASSTLTLSYTF. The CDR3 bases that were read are TGTGCCAGCAGCACCCTAACGCTTAGC.

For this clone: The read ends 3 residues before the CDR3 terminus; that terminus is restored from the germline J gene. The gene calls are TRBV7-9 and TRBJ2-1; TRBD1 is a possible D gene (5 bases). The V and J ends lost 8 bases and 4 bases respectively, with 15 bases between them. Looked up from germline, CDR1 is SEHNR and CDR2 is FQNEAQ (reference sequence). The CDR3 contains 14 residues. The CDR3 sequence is CASVGLVAYNEQFF. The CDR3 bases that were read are TGTGCCAGCGTGGGGCTAGTTGCTTACAATGAG.

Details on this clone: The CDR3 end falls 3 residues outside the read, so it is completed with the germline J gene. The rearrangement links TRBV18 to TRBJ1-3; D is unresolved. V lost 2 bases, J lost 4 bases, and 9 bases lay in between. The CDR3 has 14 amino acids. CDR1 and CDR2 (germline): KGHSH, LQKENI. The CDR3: CASSPGERGNTIYF. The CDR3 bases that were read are TGTGCCAGCTCACCAGGGGAGCGGGGAAACACC.

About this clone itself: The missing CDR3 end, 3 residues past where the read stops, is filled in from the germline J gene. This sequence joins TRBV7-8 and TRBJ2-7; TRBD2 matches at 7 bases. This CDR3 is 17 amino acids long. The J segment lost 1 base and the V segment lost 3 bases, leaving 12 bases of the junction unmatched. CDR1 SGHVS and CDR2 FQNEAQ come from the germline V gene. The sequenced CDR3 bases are TGTGCCAGCAGCTTCGGACGTTCGGGCGGGAGATCCTACGAG. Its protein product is CASSFGRSGGRSYE. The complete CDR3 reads CASSFGRSGGRSYEQYF.

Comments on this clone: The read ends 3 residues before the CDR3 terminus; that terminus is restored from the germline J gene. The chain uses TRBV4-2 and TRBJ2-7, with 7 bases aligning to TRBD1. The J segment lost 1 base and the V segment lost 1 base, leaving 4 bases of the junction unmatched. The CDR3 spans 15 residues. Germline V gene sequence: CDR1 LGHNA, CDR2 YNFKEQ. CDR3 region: CASSQGYRGSYEQYF. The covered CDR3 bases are TGTGCCAGCAGCCAAGGATACAGGGGATCCTACGAG.

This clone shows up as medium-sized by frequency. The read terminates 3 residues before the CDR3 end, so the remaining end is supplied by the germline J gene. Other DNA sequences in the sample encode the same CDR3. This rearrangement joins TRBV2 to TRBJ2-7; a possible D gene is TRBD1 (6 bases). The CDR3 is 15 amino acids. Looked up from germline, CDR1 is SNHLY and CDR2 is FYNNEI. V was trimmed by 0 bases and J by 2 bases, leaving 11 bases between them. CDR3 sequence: CASSEAGAETYEQYF. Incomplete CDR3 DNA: TGTGCCAGCAGTGAAGCGGGGGCAGAGACCTACGAG.

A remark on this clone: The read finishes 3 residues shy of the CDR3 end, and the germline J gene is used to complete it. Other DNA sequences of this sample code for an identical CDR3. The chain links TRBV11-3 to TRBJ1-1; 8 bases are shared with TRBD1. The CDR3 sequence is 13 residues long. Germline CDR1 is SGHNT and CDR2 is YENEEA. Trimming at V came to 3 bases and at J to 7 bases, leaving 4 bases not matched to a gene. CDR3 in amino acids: CASSFDRGGEAFF. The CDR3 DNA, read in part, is TGTGCCAGCAGCTTTGACAGGGGAGGTGAA.

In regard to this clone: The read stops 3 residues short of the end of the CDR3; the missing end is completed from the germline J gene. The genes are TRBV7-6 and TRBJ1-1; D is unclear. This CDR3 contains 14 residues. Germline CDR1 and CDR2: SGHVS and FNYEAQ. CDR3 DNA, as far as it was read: TGTGCCAGCAGCCTACGTCCGAACCCCGCCGAA. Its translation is CASSLRPNPAE. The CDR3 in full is CASSLRPNPAEAFF.

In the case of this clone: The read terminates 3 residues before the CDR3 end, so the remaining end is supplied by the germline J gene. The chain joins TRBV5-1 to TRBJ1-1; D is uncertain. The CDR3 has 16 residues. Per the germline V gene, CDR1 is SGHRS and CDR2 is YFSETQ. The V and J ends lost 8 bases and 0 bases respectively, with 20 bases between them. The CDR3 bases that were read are TGCGCCAGTTCACTTAGCACAAGCCCCATGAACACTGAA. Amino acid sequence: CASSLSTSPMNTE. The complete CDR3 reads CASSLSTSPMNTEAFF.

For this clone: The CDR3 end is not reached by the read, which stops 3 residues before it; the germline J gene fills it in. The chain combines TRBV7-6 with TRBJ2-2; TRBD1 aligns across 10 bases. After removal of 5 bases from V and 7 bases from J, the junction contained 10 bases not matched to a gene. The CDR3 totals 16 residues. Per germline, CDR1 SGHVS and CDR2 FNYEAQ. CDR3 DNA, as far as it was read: TGTGCCAGCAGCAATGACAGGGGGCGCGTTGGCGGGGAG. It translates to CASSNDRGRVGGE. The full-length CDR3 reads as CASSNDRGRVGGELFF.

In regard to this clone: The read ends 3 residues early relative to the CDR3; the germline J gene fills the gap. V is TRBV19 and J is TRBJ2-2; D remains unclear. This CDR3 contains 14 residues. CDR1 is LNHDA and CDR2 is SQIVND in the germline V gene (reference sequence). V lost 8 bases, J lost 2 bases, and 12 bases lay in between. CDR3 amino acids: CASVDWINTGELFF. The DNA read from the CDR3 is TGTGCCAGTGTCGACTGGATAAACACCGGGGAG.

CDR3 loop: CSAVQNTEAFF. Incomplete CDR3 DNA: TGCAGTGCTGTACAGAACACTGAA. The V gene is TRBV20-1, the J gene TRBJ1-1; D is uncertain. The CDR3 end is not reached by the read, which stops 3 residues before it; the germline J gene fills it in. Germline V gives CDR1 DFQATT, CDR2 SNEGSKA (reference sequence). CDR3 length: 11 amino acids. Between the trimmed V and J ends, which lost 5 bases and 1 base, there was a span of 5 bases.

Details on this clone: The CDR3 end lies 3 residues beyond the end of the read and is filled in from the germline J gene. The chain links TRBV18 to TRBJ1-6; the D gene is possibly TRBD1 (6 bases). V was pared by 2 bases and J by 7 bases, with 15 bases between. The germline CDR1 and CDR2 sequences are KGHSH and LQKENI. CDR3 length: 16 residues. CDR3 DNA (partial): TGTGCCAGCTCACCAGGAGTGGGGGCGAGGAATTCACCC. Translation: CASSPGVGARNSP. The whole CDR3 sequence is CASSPGVGARNSPLHF.

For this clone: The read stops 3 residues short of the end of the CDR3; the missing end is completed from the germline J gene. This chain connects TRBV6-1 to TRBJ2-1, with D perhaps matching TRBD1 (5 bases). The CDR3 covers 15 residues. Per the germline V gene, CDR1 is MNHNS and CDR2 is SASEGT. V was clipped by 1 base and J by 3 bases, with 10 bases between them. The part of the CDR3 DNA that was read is TGTGCCAGCAGTGAAGTGGCAGGGCGCTACAATGAG. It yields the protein CASSEVAGRYNE. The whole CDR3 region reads CASSEVAGRYNEQFF.

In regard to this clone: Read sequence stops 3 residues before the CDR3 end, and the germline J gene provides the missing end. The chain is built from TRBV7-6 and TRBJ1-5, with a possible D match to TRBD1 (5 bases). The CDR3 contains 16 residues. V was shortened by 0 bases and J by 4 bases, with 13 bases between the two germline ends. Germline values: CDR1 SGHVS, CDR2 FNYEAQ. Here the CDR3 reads CASSLAQAGRNQPQHF. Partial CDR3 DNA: TGTGCCAGCAGCTTAGCGCAAGCAGGGAGGAATCAGCCC.

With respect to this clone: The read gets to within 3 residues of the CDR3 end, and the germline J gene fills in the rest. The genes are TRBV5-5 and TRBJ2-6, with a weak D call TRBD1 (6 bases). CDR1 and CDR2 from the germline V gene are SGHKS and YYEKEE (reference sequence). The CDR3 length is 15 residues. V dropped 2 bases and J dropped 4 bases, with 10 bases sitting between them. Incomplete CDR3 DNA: TGTGCCAGCAGCTTATTAGGGACAGGGGCCAACGTC. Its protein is CASSLLGTGANV. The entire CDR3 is CASSLLGTGANVLTF. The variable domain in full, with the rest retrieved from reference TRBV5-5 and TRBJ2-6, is DAGVTQSPTHLIKTRGQQVTLRCSPISGHKSVSWYQQVLGQGPQFIFQYYEKEERGRGNFPDRFSARQFPNYSSELNVNALLLGDSALYLCASSLLGTGANVLTFGAGSRLTVL.

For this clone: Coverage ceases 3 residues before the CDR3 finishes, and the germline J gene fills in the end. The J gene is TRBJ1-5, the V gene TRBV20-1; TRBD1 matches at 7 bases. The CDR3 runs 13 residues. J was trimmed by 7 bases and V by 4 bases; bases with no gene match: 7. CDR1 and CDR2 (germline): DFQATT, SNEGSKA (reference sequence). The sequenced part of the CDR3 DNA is TGCAGTGCTATCAACAGGGGAAGGCAGCCC. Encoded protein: CSAINRGRQP. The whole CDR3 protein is CSAINRGRQPQHF.

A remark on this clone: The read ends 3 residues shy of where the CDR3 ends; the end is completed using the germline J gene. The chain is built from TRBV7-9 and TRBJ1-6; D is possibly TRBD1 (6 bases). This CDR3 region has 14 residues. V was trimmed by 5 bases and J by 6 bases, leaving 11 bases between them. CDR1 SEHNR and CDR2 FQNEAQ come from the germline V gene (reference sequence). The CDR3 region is CASSTDRSNSPLHF. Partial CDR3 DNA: TGTGCCAGCAGCACGGACAGATCTAATTCACCC.

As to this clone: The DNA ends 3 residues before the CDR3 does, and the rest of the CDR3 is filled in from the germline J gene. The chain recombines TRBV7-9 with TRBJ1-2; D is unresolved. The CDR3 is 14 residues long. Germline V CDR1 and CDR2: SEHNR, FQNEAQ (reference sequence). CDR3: CASSFGGESYDYTF. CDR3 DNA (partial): TGTGCCAGCAGCTTCGGCGGGGAATCCTACGAC.

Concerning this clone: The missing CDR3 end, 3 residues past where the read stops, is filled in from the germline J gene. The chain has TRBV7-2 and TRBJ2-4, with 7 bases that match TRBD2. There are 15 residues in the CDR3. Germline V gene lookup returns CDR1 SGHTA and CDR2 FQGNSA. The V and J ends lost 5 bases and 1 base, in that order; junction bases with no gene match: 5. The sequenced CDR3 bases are TGTGCCAGCAGCCCACGGGACTATGCCAAAAACATT. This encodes CASSPRDYAKNI. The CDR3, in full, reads CASSPRDYAKNIQYF.

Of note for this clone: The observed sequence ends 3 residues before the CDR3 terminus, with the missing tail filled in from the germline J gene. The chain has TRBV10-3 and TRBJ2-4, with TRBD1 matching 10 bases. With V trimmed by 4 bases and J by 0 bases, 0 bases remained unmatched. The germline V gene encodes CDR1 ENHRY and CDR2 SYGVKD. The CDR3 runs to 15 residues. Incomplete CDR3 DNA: TGTGCCATCAGTGGGACAGGGGGAGCCAAAAACATT. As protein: CAISGTGGAKNI. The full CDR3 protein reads CAISGTGGAKNIQYF.

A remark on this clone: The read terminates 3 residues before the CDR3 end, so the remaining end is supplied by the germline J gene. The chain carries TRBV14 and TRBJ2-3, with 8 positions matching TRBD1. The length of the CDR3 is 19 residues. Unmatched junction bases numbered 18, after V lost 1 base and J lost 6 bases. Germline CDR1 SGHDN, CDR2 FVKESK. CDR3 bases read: TGTGCCAGCAGCCAAGGAGGGACAGGCCGCCTCTCTGTCATGGATACG. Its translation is CASSQGGTGRLSVMDT. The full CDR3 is CASSQGGTGRLSVMDTQYF.

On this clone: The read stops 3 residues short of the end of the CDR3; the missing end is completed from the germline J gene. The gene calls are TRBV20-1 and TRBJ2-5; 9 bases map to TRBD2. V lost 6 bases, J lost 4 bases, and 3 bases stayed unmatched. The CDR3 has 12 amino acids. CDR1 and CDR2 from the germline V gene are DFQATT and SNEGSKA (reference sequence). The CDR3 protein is CSAPRGGETQYF. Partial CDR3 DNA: TGCAGTGCCCCGCGGGGGGGAGAGACC.

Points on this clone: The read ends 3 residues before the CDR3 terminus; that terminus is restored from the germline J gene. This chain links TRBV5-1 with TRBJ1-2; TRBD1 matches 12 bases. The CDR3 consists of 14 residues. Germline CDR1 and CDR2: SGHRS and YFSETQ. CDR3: CASSSGQGAKGYTF. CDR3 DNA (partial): TGCGCCAGCAGCTCGGGACAGGGGGCAAAAGGC.

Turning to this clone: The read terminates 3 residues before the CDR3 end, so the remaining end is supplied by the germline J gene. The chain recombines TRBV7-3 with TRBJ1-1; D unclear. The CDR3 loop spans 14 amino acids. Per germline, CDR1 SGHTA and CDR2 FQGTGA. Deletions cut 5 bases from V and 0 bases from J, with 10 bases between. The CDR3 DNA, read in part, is TGTGCCAGCAGCCCGACGGGGATGAACACTGAA. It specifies CASSPTGMNTE. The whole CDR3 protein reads CASSPTGMNTEAFF.

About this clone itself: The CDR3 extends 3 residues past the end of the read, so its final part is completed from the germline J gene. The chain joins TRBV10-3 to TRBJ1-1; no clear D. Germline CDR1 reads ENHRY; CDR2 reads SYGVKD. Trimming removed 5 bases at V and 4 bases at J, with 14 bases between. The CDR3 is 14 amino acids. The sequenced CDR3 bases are TGTGCCATCAGTCCAGTCCAGGTGGGCACTGAA. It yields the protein CAISPVQVGTE. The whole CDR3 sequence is CAISPVQVGTEAFF.

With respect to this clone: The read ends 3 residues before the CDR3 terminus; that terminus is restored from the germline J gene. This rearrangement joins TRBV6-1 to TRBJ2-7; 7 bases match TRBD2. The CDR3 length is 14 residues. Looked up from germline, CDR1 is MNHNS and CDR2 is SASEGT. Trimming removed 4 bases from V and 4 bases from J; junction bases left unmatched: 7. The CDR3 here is CASSAAGDGYEQYF. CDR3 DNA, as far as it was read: TGTGCCAGCAGTGCGGCGGGGGATGGTTACGAG.

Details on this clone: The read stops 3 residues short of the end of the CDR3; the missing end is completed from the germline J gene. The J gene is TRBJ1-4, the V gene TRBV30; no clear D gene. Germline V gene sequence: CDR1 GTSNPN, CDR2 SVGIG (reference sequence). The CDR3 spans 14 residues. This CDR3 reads CACDLVDYGSPLFF. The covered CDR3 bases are TGTGCCTGTGATTTAGTCGATTACGGTTCACCA.

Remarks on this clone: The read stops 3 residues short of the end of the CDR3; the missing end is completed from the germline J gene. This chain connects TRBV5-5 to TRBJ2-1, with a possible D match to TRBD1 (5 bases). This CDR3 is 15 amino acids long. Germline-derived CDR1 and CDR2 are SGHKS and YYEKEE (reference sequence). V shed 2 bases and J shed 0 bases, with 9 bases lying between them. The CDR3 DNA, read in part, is TGTGCCAGCAGCTTAGACAGTAACTCCTACAATGAG. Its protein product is CASSLDSNSYNE. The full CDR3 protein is CASSLDSNSYNEQFF.

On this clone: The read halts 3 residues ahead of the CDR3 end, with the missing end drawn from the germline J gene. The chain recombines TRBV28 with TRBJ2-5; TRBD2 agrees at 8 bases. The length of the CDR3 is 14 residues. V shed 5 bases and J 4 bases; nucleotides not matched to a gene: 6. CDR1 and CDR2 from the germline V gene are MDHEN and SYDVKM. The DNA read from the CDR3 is TGTGCCAGCAGTAGGCGGACTAGCAGAGAGACC. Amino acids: CASSRRTSRET. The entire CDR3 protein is CASSRRTSRETQYF.